Below, 10 T cell receptor beta chains from the same sample are listed, as sequenced in a study of T cells in localized non-small cell lung cancer. The assay was immunoSEQ multiplex PCR, and TCRdb's table has in-frame clones only and misses some. The profile shows some 14,000 clones, roughly 87% of them singletons. The sequencing here drew on peripheral blood mononuclear cells, taken before any cancer treatment. These TCRs come from a man between 40 and 70 years old with stage III lung adenocarcinoma.

The V call is TRBV18, the J call TRBJ1-1; the D is unclear. Germline V gene lookup returns CDR1 KGHSH and CDR2 LQKENI. V was shortened by 1 base and J by 3 bases, with 6 bases between the two germline ends. The CDR3 sequence is 13 residues long. The CDR3 protein is CASSPQGDTEAFF. In DNA form, the CDR3 reads TGTGCCAGCTCACCACAGGGAGACACTGAAGCTTTCTTT.

CDR3: CASSVAGVGDEQFF. In nucleotides, the CDR3 is TGTGCCAGCAGCGTAGCGGGAGTAGGGGATGAGCAGTTCTTC. The chain combines TRBV9 with TRBJ2-1; weak D call: TRBD2 (6 bases). The germline V gene has CDR1 SGDLS and CDR2 YYNGEE. CDR3 size: 14 residues. Trimming removed 0 bases from V and 8 bases from J, with 12 bases in between.

The CDR3 nucleotides read TGTGCCAGCAGTGAACGAGCGGGAGCCCTCAATGAGCAGTTCTTC. It is translated as CASSERAGALNEQFF. The chain is built from TRBV2 and TRBJ2-1, with TRBD2 identical over 8 bases. Germline CDR1 is SNHLY and CDR2 is FYNNEI. The CDR3 has 15 residues. After removal of 2 bases from V and 6 bases from J, the junction contained 6 bases not matched to a gene.

This clone came up a few times. The chain carries TRBV28 and TRBJ1-2; the D is unclear. Germline V gene sequence: CDR1 MDHEN, CDR2 SYDVKM. V was clipped by 2 bases and J by 8 bases, with 18 bases between them. This CDR3 has 15 residues. The CDR3 bases are TGTGCCAGCAGTTTAACCGGGAGGACTTCGGGCGGCTACACCTTC. Its protein is CASSLTGRTSGGYTF.

This chain joins TRBV15 and TRBJ2-1; perhaps D is TRBD1 or TRBD2 (5 bases each). This CDR3 is built from 16 residues. Trimming removed 2 bases from V and 6 bases from J, with 17 bases in between. Germline CDR1 LNHNV, CDR2 YYDKDF (reference sequence). The CDR3 nucleotides are TGTGCCACCAGCAGACGTATCGTGGGGGTGGGCAATGAGCAGTTCTTC. Translating gives CATSRRIVGVGNEQFF.

V gene TRBV28 combines with J gene TRBJ2-4; 7 nucleotides align to TRBD1. The CDR3 spans 16 residues. Per the germline V gene, CDR1 is MDHEN and CDR2 is SYDVKM. Trimming cost V 0 bases and J 10 bases; bases outside gene matches: 12. For the CDR3, the DNA is TGTGCCAGCAGTTTATGGGGACAGCGGTTATCCAATATTCAGTACTTC. This sequence encodes CASSLWGQRLSNIQYF.

The V gene is TRBV5-1, the J gene TRBJ2-1, with 7 nucleotides matching TRBD1. V was clipped by 0 bases and J by 3 bases; unmatched bases: 21. This CDR3 is 21 amino acids long. Germline V gives CDR1 SGHRS, CDR2 YFSETQ. The CDR3 spells CASSLDEIFNRGGFGYNEQFF. The CDR3 DNA reads TGCGCCAGCAGCTTGGATGAAATTTTTAACAGGGGTGGTTTCGGCTACAATGAGCAGTTCTTC.

Concerning this clone itself: The junction departs from germline at one end; a sequencing error may be responsible. The CDR3 sequence: CSVEGFSREGTYEQYF. CDR3 in DNA: TGCAGCGTGGAAGGTTTCAGCCGCGAAGGGACCTACGAGCAGTACTTC. The J gene is TRBJ2-7, the V gene TRBV29-1; D call uncertain. CDR1 and CDR2 (germline): SQVTM, ANQGSEA. This CDR3 is 16 amino acids long.

This clone appeared a single time. This chain connects TRBV9 to TRBJ1-2; D perhaps matches TRBD1 (6 bases). The germline V gene has CDR1 SGDLS and CDR2 YYNGEE. The CDR3 totals 14 residues. With 2 bases removed from V and 4 bases from J, the gap between germline ends came to 12 bases. This CDR3 is CASSVSSDSYGYTF. The CDR3 DNA reads TGTGCCAGCAGCGTTTCTTCGGACAGCTATGGCTACACCTTC.

The chain couples TRBV7-2 to TRBJ2-1; TRBD2 matches 12 bases. Germline trimming cut 5 bases from V and 0 bases from J; bases unmatched to any gene: 11. This CDR3 spans 19 amino acids. CDR1 SGHTA and CDR2 FQGNSA come from the germline V gene. The CDR3 sequence is CASSLSGLAGPSSYNEQFF. In nucleotides, the CDR3 is TGTGCCAGCAGCCTTTCCGGACTAGCGGGACCCAGCTCCTACAATGAGCAGTTCTTC.